This TCR beta chain was profiled in a study of blood T cell repertoires in COVID-19. Across the whole study: Sources were T cells, B-cell-depleted T cells, or PBMCs; the material itself was cDNA or gDNA.

In the study's own analysis: How many nucleated cells were present was estimated from reference gene primer amplification. Method: immunoSEQ multiplex PCR; TCRdb's copy keeps in-frame clones and lacks some. V and J calls and clone size follow that table, whereas D and trimming were derived from the DNA. The top ten hold under 7% of the sample, which has about 140,000 clones, 84% seen once. Recruits, aged about 18 to 95 years, lived in 24 US areas. Categorization into cohorts depended on clinical history that participants reported. Germline values: CDR1 SGHAT, CDR2 FQNNGV. The CDR3 totals 16 residues. V dropped 0 bases and J dropped 2; count of bases not matched to a gene: 5.

The chain employs TRBV11-2 and TRBJ2-5; 8 nucleotides match TRBD2. The sample was PBMCs or T cells enriched from blood (not recorded which). This sequence was found in a man in his forties with acute COVID-19. For the CDR3, the DNA is TGTGCCAGCAGCTTAGATAGCGGGGCTATACAAGAGACCCAGTACTTC. This codes for CASSLDSGAIQETQYF.